This paragraph reports one T cell receptor beta chain. Antigen: not known. The data are from a study of blood T cells in healthy people across ages. Notes on the study in general: Diversity was higher, and naive CD4+ cells more numerous, in long-lived donors than in aged donors. Nothing was known about donor CMV status, and this possibly confounded expanded clonotype changes. TCR beta diversity, measured per million T cells, fell in a roughly linear way with age.

With a J-beta primer mix and a sample-barcoded 5' primer, a second PCR ran about 7 to 11 cycles. Every cDNA was tagged by a template-switch adaptor with 12 random nucleotides. TCRdb redid the calling of the 5' RACE reads with MiXCR, one entry per CDR3 protein. The sample carries over 600,000 distinct CDR3 sequences, roughly 50% recorded once. The source is a middle-aged man in good health. Sequencing was performed on blood.

CDR3 sequence reads: CASSLQNRLHF. The DNA for the CDR3 is TGTGCCAGCAGTTTGCAAAACCGCCTCCACTTT. The rearrangement links TRBV12-3 or TRBV12-4 to TRBJ1-6, with D uncertain. CDR3 length equals 11 residues. With 3 bases removed from V and 15 bases from J, the gap between germline ends came to 9 bases.